This entry lists 32 T cell receptor beta chains sequenced from one sample in a study of Tregs in tolerant kidney transplant recipients. Method: immunoSEQ multiplex PCR; TCRdb's copy keeps in-frame clones and lacks some. Seen here are 50,000 to 85,000 clones, 80% to 95% observed once, and the top ten hold 9.5% to 13%. This material consisted of CD8+ T cells from blood, taken before the transplant. These receptors all stem from a human donor who received a combined kidney and bone marrow transplant.

CDR3 sequence reads: CASSTPGLPQYF. The CDR3 DNA reads TGTGCCAGCAGCACCCCGGGACTACCGCAGTATTTT. The J gene is TRBJ2-3, the V gene TRBV5-4, with 7 bases aligning to TRBD2. The V gene's germline CDR1 is SGHNT and CDR2 YYREEE (reference sequence). J gave up 10 bases and V 4 bases, and 6 bases lay outside the gene matches. The CDR3 extends over 12 amino acids.

The chain combines TRBV2 with TRBJ2-1; maybe TRBD1 (5 bases). V shed 1 base and J shed 5 bases, with 12 bases lying between them. The CDR3 runs 15 residues. CDR1 is SNHLY and CDR2 is FYNNEI in the germline V gene. The CDR3 region has the DNA TGTGCCAGCAGTGAAGGGCAGGGTAAACACAATGAGCAGTTCTTC. It yields the protein CASSEGQGKHNEQFF. Based on the CDR3 plus reference TRBV2 and TRBJ2-1, the full variable domain is EPEVTQTPSHQVTQMGQEVILRCVPISNHLYFYWYRQILGQKVEFLVSFYNNEISEKSEIFDDQFSVERPDGSNFTLKIRSTKLEDSAMYFCASSEGQGKHNEQFFGPGTRLTVL.

The rearrangement links TRBV7-9 to TRBJ2-7, with D hard to call. Germline CDR1 SEHNR, CDR2 FQNEAQ (reference sequence). This CDR3 comprises 12 residues. Trimming took 5 bases from V and 13 from J, leaving 18 bases between them. CDR3 loop: CASSLSPHLFYF. The CDR3 DNA sequence: TGTGCCAGCAGCCTCTCCCCACATCTCTTTTACTTC.

This sequence joins TRBV27 and TRBJ2-5; D is uncertain. V lost 6 bases, J lost 7 bases, and 9 bases lay in between. CDR1 and CDR2 (germline): MNHEY, SMNVEV (reference sequence). This CDR3 is built from 11 residues. The CDR3 DNA follows: TGTGCCAGCAGCGGTGGCGGGACCCAGTACTTC. It is translated as CASSGGGTQYF.

V is TRBV5-6 and J is TRBJ2-7; tentative D call: TRBD2 (5 bases). The CDR3 sequence is 13 residues long. Trimming took 2 bases from V and 7 from J, leaving 13 bases between them. Per the germline V gene, CDR1 is SGHDT and CDR2 is YYEEEE. Here the CDR3 DNA reads TGTGCCAGCAGCTTTGGGCCGACGGGGGAGCAGTACTTC. The encoded protein is CASSFGPTGEQYF.

This clone was detected once. The chain links TRBV7-6 to TRBJ1-5; D ambiguous. The V gene's germline CDR1 is SGHVS and CDR2 FNYEAQ. CDR3 size: 15 residues. V shed 0 bases and J shed 1 base, with 7 bases lying between them. In DNA, the CDR3 is TGTGCCAGCAGCTTAGCTGACACGAGCAATCAGCCCCAGCATTTT. Translation gives CASSLADTSNQPQHF. Variable domain in full (rest from reference TRBV7-6 and TRBJ1-5): GAGVSQSPRYKVTKRGQDVALRCDPISGHVSLYWYRQALGQGPEFLTYFNYEAQQDKSGLPNDRFSAERPEGSISTLTIQRTEQRDSAMYRCASSLADTSNQPQHFGDGTRLSIL.

The J gene is TRBJ1-2, the V gene TRBV29-1; 9 nucleotides line up with TRBD1. Germline values: CDR1 SQVTM, CDR2 ANQGSEA. Trimming took 7 bases from V and 6 from J; bases not matched to a gene: 12. The CDR3 has 14 amino acids. The DNA for the CDR3 is TGCAGCGCCGACTTTGGGACAGGGCTTCATGGCTACACCTTC. Its protein is CSADFGTGLHGYTF.

This clone was detected once. The CDR3 loop reads CSAPGQFF. As DNA, the CDR3 is TGCAGTGCCCCGGGACAGTTCTTT. The V gene is TRBV20-1, the J gene TRBJ1-1, with 7 bases aligning to TRBD1. With 6 bases clipped from V and 14 bases from J, the junction kept 3 bases outside the gene matches. CDR1 DFQATT and CDR2 SNEGSKA come from the germline V gene (reference sequence). CDR3 length: 8 amino acids.

The chain has TRBV19 and TRBJ2-1; 7 bases line up with TRBD2. This CDR3 contains 15 residues. V was clipped by 7 bases and J by 2 bases; unmatched bases: 8. Looked up from germline, CDR1 is LNHDA and CDR2 is SQIVND (reference sequence). The CDR3 protein is CASMWSSGPYNEQFF. In DNA form, the CDR3 reads TGTGCCAGTATGTGGTCTAGCGGACCCTACAATGAGCAGTTCTTC.

The CDR3 DNA reads as TGTGCCAGCAGCTTGAGGCAGGGCTCCTACGAGCAGTACTTC. This encodes CASSLRQGSYEQYF. The chain joins TRBV13 to TRBJ2-7; a weak D match, TRBD1 (5 bases). Germline CDR1 and CDR2: PRHDT and FYEKMQ (reference sequence). Trimming removed 3 bases at V and 0 bases at J, with 9 bases between. The CDR3 consists of 14 residues.

The rearrangement uses TRBV5-1 and TRBJ1-1; D is possibly TRBD1 (6 bases). Germline V gene sequence: CDR1 SGHRS, CDR2 YFSETQ. Deletions cut 7 bases from V and 1 base from J, with 14 bases between. This CDR3 spans 14 amino acids. The CDR3: CASALDRKNTEAFF. Written as DNA, the CDR3 is TGCGCCAGCGCTTTGGACAGAAAGAACACTGAAGCTTTCTTT.

The gene calls are TRBV9 and TRBJ2-2, with 7 nucleotides matching TRBD1. The germline V gene encodes CDR1 SGDLS and CDR2 YYNGEE. The CDR3 runs to 13 residues. V lost 4 bases to trimming and J lost 11 bases; unmatched junction nucleotides: 8. Written as DNA, the CDR3 is TGTGCCAGCAGCAGACAGGACAGGAAAGAGCTGTTTTTT. Its protein is CASSRQDRKELFF.

Notes on this clone: This sample also contains other DNA sequences that code for the same CDR3. The chain has TRBV7-9 and TRBJ2-1; the match to TRBD2 covers 13 bases. V trimming: 5 bases; J trimming: 4 bases; junction bases outside the gene matches: 2. The CDR3 sequence is 15 residues long. Germline CDR1 reads SEHNR; CDR2 reads FQNEAQ (reference sequence). The CDR3 nucleotides read TGTGCCAGCAGCGGGGGACTAGCGGGATACAATGAGCAGTTCTTC. Translation: CASSGGLAGYNEQFF.

This rearrangement joins TRBV13 to TRBJ2-1; 8 bases are a match to TRBD1. With V trimmed by 1 base and J by 10 bases, 6 bases remained unmatched. The CDR3 contains 14 residues. From germline, CDR1 is PRHDT and CDR2 FYEKMQ (reference sequence). CDR3 in DNA: TGTGCCAGCAGCTTAGTACAGGGGGAATACGAGCAGTTCTTC. This gives the protein CASSLVQGEYEQFF.

The V call is TRBV2, the J call TRBJ2-2; D remains unclear. The CDR3 runs 14 residues. V was clipped by 4 bases and J by 6 bases, with 12 bases between them. CDR1 is SNHLY, CDR2 FYNNEI, per germline. In nucleotides, the CDR3 is TGTGCCAGCAGTGTAACCGGGTGGCCCGGGGAGCTGTTTTTT. It is translated as CASSVTGWPGELFF.

This rearrangement joins TRBV6-6 to TRBJ1-1; D is unresolved. Germline loops: CDR1 MNHNY, CDR2 SVGAGI (reference sequence). This CDR3 comprises 14 residues. Trimming took off 4 bases at V and 4 bases at J, with 13 bases between the two ends. The CDR3 loop is CASSFQGLGTEAFF. The DNA for the CDR3 is TGTGCCAGCAGTTTTCAAGGCCTAGGCACTGAAGCTTTCTTT.

The V gene is TRBV6-6, the J gene TRBJ1-2, with D possibly matching TRBD1 (5 bases). V was cut by 8 bases and J by 3 bases, with 16 bases left in between. Germline V gene lookup returns CDR1 MNHNY and CDR2 SVGAGI (reference sequence). The CDR3 has 14 residues. DNA for the CDR3: TGTGCCAGCGCCTCCTTCGGGGGAGACTATGGCTACACCTTC. It is translated as CASASFGGDYGYTF.

This chain connects TRBV6-1 to TRBJ2-7, with 11 bases aligning to TRBD1. Germline lookup yields CDR1 MNHNS and CDR2 SASEGT. V lost 11 bases to trimming and J lost 4 bases; unmatched junction nucleotides: 7. The CDR3 is made up of 13 amino acids. DNA of the CDR3: TGTGCCGGACGGACAGGGGGCAAATACGAGCAGTACTTC. Protein: CAGRTGGKYEQYF.

The chain combines TRBV19 with TRBJ2-1, with D tentatively TRBD2 (5 bases). V was pared by 6 bases and J by 8 bases, with 17 bases between. CDR1 is LNHDA and CDR2 is SQIVND in the germline V gene (reference sequence). This CDR3 has 14 amino acids. The DNA for the CDR3 is TGTGCCAGTAGCTGGGAGAAGGGTCCAGATGAGCAGTTCTTC. This codes for CASSWEKGPDEQFF.

The rearrangement uses TRBV2 and TRBJ2-7, with 9 bases fitting TRBD1. Germline loops: CDR1 SNHLY, CDR2 FYNNEI. The CDR3 covers 14 residues. V lost 4 bases, J lost 6 bases, and 7 bases stayed unmatched. This CDR3 reads CASSVRDRVVEQYF. Written as DNA, the CDR3 is TGTGCCAGCAGTGTACGGGACAGGGTAGTCGAGCAGTACTTC. Based on the CDR3 plus reference TRBV2 and TRBJ2-7, the full variable domain is EPEVTQTPSHQVTQMGQEVILRCVPISNHLYFYWYRQILGQKVEFLVSFYNNEISEKSEIFDDQFSVERPDGSNFTLKIRSTKLEDSAMYFCASSVRDRVVEQYFGPGTRLTVT.

The J gene is TRBJ1-2, the V gene TRBV5-5; the D is unclear. V was shortened by 7 bases and J by 4 bases, with 20 bases between the two germline ends. CDR1 is SGHKS, CDR2 YYEKEE, per germline (reference sequence). The CDR3 is 15 amino acids. The CDR3, as DNA: TGTGCCAGCGGTCCTGTTAGCTCTTCAGTCTATGGCTACACCTTC. It yields the protein CASGPVSSSVYGYTF.

The rearrangement uses TRBV7-9 and TRBJ2-3; tentative D call: TRBD2 (6 bases). Trimming cost V 6 bases and J 2 bases, with 9 bases left between them. This CDR3 has 13 residues. Germline V lookup: CDR1 SEHNR, CDR2 FQNEAQ (reference sequence). The CDR3 coding sequence is TGTGCCAGCAGGGCGGGGTTCACAGATACGCAGTATTTT. Encoded protein: CASRAGFTDTQYF.

The sample holds one count of this clone. The gene calls are TRBV4-3 and TRBJ2-7, with D possibly being TRBD1 (5 bases). Trimming removed 0 bases at V and 3 bases at J, with 12 bases between. The CDR3 has 15 residues. The germline gives CDR1 LGHNA, CDR2 YSLEER. CDR3 DNA: TGCGCCAGCAGCCAAGATCAACAGGCTGGCTACGAGCAGTACTTC. Protein: CASSQDQQAGYEQYF.

This chain joins TRBV12-5 and TRBJ1-1; D uncertain. Germline CDR1 is LGHNT and CDR2 is FRNRAP. The CDR3 consists of 14 residues. V lost 6 bases to trimming and J lost 5 bases, with 16 bases between them. CDR3 sequence (DNA): TGTGCTAGTGGACAAGGGCGGGGAGGGACTGAAGCTTTCTTT. It translates to CASGQGRGGTEAFF.

Written as DNA, the CDR3 is TGCGCCAGCAGCCCCCTGGAGAGCGGGGGCGGGGATACGCAGTATTTT. This encodes CASSPLESGGGDTQYF. V gene TRBV4-1 combines with J gene TRBJ2-3; 8 bases are a match to TRBD2. Losses at the gene ends were 4 bases for V and 6 bases for J; bases not matched to a gene: 12. The V gene's germline CDR1 is MGHRA and CDR2 YSYEKL. The CDR3 extends over 16 amino acids.

This sequence joins TRBV7-9 and TRBJ2-7; TRBD1 matches 10 bases. CDR1 and CDR2 from the germline V gene are SEHNR and FQNEAQ (reference sequence). The CDR3 extends over 14 amino acids. The V segment lost 2 bases and the J segment 4 bases; nucleotides outside the gene matches: 2. The CDR3 bases are TGTGCCAGCAGCTTAATGGGACAGGGGTACGAGCAGTACTTC. Its protein product is CASSLMGQGYEQYF.

The CDR3 region is CASSYRREVYEQYF. DNA for the CDR3: TGTGCCAGCAGCTATCGGCGGGAGGTCTACGAGCAGTACTTC. This chain joins TRBV5-6 and TRBJ2-7; TRBD2 agrees at 8 bases. This CDR3 region has 14 residues. CDR1 and CDR2 from the germline V gene are SGHDT and YYEEEE. The V segment lost 3 bases and the J segment 3 bases; nucleotides outside the gene matches: 5. Full variable domain (remainder filled in from reference TRBV5-6 and TRBJ2-7): DAGVTQSPTHLIKTRGQQVTLRCSPKSGHDTVSWYQQALGQGPQFIFQYYEEEERQRGNFPDRFSGHQFPNYSSELNVNALLLGDSALYLCASSYRREVYEQYFGPGTRLTVT.

The V and J genes are TRBV6-6 and TRBJ2-7; possible D gene TRBD1, 5 bases. The CDR3 runs to 12 residues. Germline-derived CDR1 and CDR2 are MNHNY and SVGAGI (reference sequence). Trimming removed 5 bases from V and 4 bases from J, with 9 bases in between. CDR3 coding DNA: TGTGCCAGCAGTGACAGTAGATACGAGCAGTACTTC. Translated, it gives CASSDSRYEQYF.

This chain connects TRBV9 to TRBJ2-3; D is undetermined. Per germline, CDR1 SGDLS and CDR2 YYNGEE. This CDR3 has 13 residues. Between the trimmed V and J ends, which lost 0 bases and 6 bases, there was a span of 8 bases. For the CDR3, the DNA is TGTGCCAGCAGCGTAGATTCTTCCGATACGCAGTATTTT. Amino acids: CASSVDSSDTQYF.

V and J are TRBV2 and TRBJ1-1, with no clear D. The CDR3 loop spans 16 amino acids. The V and J ends lost 6 bases and 3 bases respectively, with 20 bases between them. CDR1 SNHLY and CDR2 FYNNEI come from the germline V gene. CDR3 in DNA: TGTGCCAGCAGACCCTGGCAGGATGATATCTACACTGAAGCTTTCTTT. Translation: CASRPWQDDIYTEAFF.

J is TRBJ2-1 and V is TRBV7-9, with no clear D. The CDR3 covers 14 residues. CDR1 and CDR2 (germline): SEHNR, FQNEAQ (reference sequence). V lost 1 base and J 5 bases, leaving 9 bases between the germline ends. The CDR3 region is CASSLEQSNNEQFF. The CDR3 bases are TGTGCCAGCAGCTTAGAGCAATCCAACAATGAGCAGTTCTTC.

The chain combines TRBV7-9 with TRBJ1-5, with 8 positions matching TRBD1. Germline CDR1 SEHNR, CDR2 FQNEAQ (reference sequence). V dropped 5 bases and J dropped 3; count of bases not matched to a gene: 6. This CDR3 comprises 15 residues. The CDR3 is CASSRSGQANQPQHF. In DNA form, the CDR3 reads TGTGCCAGCAGCCGCTCGGGACAGGCCAATCAGCCCCAGCATTTT.